Listed here are 24 T cell receptor beta chains from one sample, sequenced in a study of radiation and T cells in renal cell carcinoma. Time point in this sample: baseline pretreatment blood. Treatment given: 15 Gy SBRT to primary tumor, nephrectomy 4 weeks later. The data were produced by immunoSEQ multiplex PCR, yet TCRdb's version contains in-frame clones alone and is incomplete. Found here are some 120,000 clones, 80% to 85% of them singletons; the top ten hold approximately 3%. Sequenced material: blood, taken from a patient whose treatment included radiotherapy and nephrectomy. Receptors originate from a woman aged 55-69 years with renal cell carcinoma.

The rearrangement uses TRBV5-5 and TRBJ2-2; D perhaps matches TRBD2 (6 bases). The germline V gene encodes CDR1 SGHKS and CDR2 YYEKEE (reference sequence). CDR3 size: 14 residues. Trimming removed 6 bases from V and 5 bases from J, with 14 bases in between. The CDR3 bases are TGTGCCAGCACCCCGTGGGGGGATACCGGGGAGCTGTTTTTT. Protein product: CASTPWGDTGELFF.

A single count supports this clone. The chain has TRBV19 and TRBJ2-5; D unclear. The CDR3 covers 13 residues. Trimming removed 1 base at V and 4 bases at J, with 7 bases between. CDR1 and CDR2 from the germline V gene are LNHDA and SQIVND (reference sequence). The CDR3 loop is CASSIGAGETQYF. As DNA, the CDR3 is TGTGCCAGTAGTATAGGGGCAGGAGAGACCCAGTACTTC.

V usage is TRBV6-5 and J usage is TRBJ2-3; D remains ambiguous. Trimming shortened V by 4 bases and J by 2 bases, and 1 base separated the two germline ends. The germline V gene has CDR1 MNHEY and CDR2 SVGAGI. The CDR3 contains 11 residues. CDR3 nucleotide sequence: TGTGCCAGCAGTTCCACAGATACGCAGTATTTT. Translation gives CASSSTDTQYF.

The chain is built from TRBV2 and TRBJ2-5; 7 bases agree with TRBD2. The length of the CDR3 is 15 residues. Germline lookup yields CDR1 SNHLY and CDR2 FYNNEI. With V trimmed by 4 bases and J by 1 base, 6 bases remained unmatched. The CDR3 DNA is TGTGCCAGCAGTGGGGGCGGGGGTGGCCAAGAGACCCAGTACTTC. Its translation is CASSGGGGGQETQYF.

The rearrangement links TRBV6-5 to TRBJ2-7; TRBD2 aligns across 9 bases. Looked up from germline, CDR1 is MNHEY and CDR2 is SVGAGI. Trimming at V came to 4 bases and at J to 1 base, leaving 2 bases not matched to a gene. CDR3 size: 14 residues. The CDR3: CASSFSGSSYEQYF. The CDR3 DNA is TGTGCCAGCAGTTTTAGCGGGAGTTCCTACGAGCAGTACTTC.

V and J are TRBV10-3 and TRBJ1-4, with 9 bases that match TRBD1. J was trimmed by 8 bases and V by 10 bases; bases with no gene match: 5. The CDR3 length is 12 residues. Germline values: CDR1 ENHRY, CDR2 SYGVKD. The CDR3 sequence is CATRQGEEKLFF. The CDR3 bases are TGTGCCACCCGACAGGGGGAGGAAAAACTGTTTTTT.

This clone turned up a few times. This chain connects TRBV20-1 to TRBJ2-3; D call uncertain. V was clipped by 7 bases and J by 2 bases, with 7 bases between them. Germline V CDR1 and CDR2: DFQATT, SNEGSKA (reference sequence). CDR3 length: 11 amino acids. This chain's CDR3 is CSGGYTDTQYF. CDR3 sequence (DNA): TGCAGTGGTGGATACACAGATACGCAGTATTTT.

This clone was counted once. J is TRBJ2-3 and V is TRBV6-6; no clear D. Germline CDR1 MNHNY, CDR2 SVGAGI (reference sequence). CDR3 length equals 13 residues. Deletions cut 6 bases from V and 1 base from J, with 8 bases between. The CDR3 region has the DNA TGTGCCAGCAGCCCATGGGGCACAGATACGCAGTATTTT. Its translation is CASSPWGTDTQYF.

A single count supports this clone. This CDR3 reads CASRRDRLNEKLFF. The CDR3 DNA follows: TGTGCCAGTAGACGGGACAGACTTAATGAAAAACTGTTTTTT. The V gene is TRBV19, the J gene TRBJ1-4, with TRBD1 identical over 7 bases. V gave up 6 bases and J gave up 4 bases; unmatched junction bases: 5. CDR1 and CDR2 from the germline V gene are LNHDA and SQIVND (reference sequence). This CDR3 region has 14 residues.

The gene calls are TRBV9 and TRBJ2-3; 14 nucleotides match TRBD2. The CDR3 is 14 amino acids. Trimming cost V 7 bases and J 3 bases; bases outside gene matches: 1. The germline V gene encodes CDR1 SGDLS and CDR2 YYNGEE. The DNA of the CDR3 is TGTGCCAGCGGGACTAGCGGGAGTACAGATACGCAGTATTTT. Translated: CASGTSGSTDTQYF.

V usage is TRBV10-3 and J usage is TRBJ1-2, with D possibly matching TRBD1 (6 bases). The germline V gene encodes CDR1 ENHRY and CDR2 SYGVKD. This CDR3 has 13 residues. With 10 bases removed from V and 3 bases from J, the gap between germline ends came to 15 bases. The CDR3: CASSGVRDYGYTF. Written as DNA, the CDR3 is TGTGCCAGTTCAGGGGTTAGGGACTATGGCTACACCTTC.

This rearrangement joins TRBV11-2 to TRBJ2-2; TRBD1 is a possible D gene (6 bases). The CDR3 sequence is 15 residues long. Between the trimmed V and J ends, which lost 3 bases and 1 base, there was a span of 9 bases. Per the germline V gene, CDR1 is SGHAT and CDR2 is FQNNGV. The CDR3 bases are TGTGCCAGCAGCTTCCGAGGGGGGAACACCGGGGAGCTGTTTTTT. This translates into CASSFRGGNTGELFF.

In this sample, this clone turned up a few times. This chain joins TRBV5-4 and TRBJ1-4; D is perhaps TRBD1 (5 bases). Germline CDR1 reads SGHNT; CDR2 reads YYREEE (reference sequence). Trimming shortened V by 4 bases and J by 4 bases, and 11 bases separated the two germline ends. This CDR3 has 14 amino acids. The CDR3 DNA reads TGTGCCAGCAGCGGTGACAGCCTTAATGAAAAACTGTTTTTT. Amino acid sequence: CASSGDSLNEKLFF.

This chain uses TRBV6-5 with TRBJ1-6; 7 nucleotides match TRBD1. The junction had 9 bases not matched to a gene; V was cut back by 6 bases and J by 10 bases. Germline lookup yields CDR1 MNHEY and CDR2 SVGAGI. This CDR3 is 14 amino acids long. The CDR3 DNA sequence: TGTGCCAGCAGGGTACAACAGGGGCGCTCACCCCTCCACTTT. This sequence encodes CASRVQQGRSPLHF.

The gene calls are TRBV5-1 and TRBJ2-7, with TRBD2 identical over 9 bases. The CDR3 runs 16 residues. Germline CDR1 reads SGHRS; CDR2 reads YFSETQ. With 0 bases clipped from V and 2 bases from J, the junction kept 6 bases outside the gene matches. The CDR3 loop reads CASSLDSGGNAYEQYF. The CDR3 DNA follows: TGCGCCAGCAGCTTGGACAGCGGGGGGAACGCCTACGAGCAGTACTTC.

This chain links TRBV11-1 with TRBJ2-7, with D possibly being TRBD2 (6 bases). Germline values: CDR1 SGHAT, CDR2 FQDESV (reference sequence). CDR3 length: 14 residues. V gave up 5 bases and J gave up 2 bases, with 13 bases separating them. The chain's CDR3 is CASSLGTGAYEQYF. The CDR3 DNA follows: TGTGCCAGCAGCCTCGGGACGGGAGCCTACGAGCAGTACTTC.

The CDR3 is CAWSVTGDTEAFF. CDR3 nucleotide sequence: TGTGCCTGGAGTGTAACAGGGGACACTGAAGCTTTCTTT. The J gene is TRBJ1-1, the V gene TRBV30, with 7 bases matching TRBD1. V lost 0 bases, J lost 3 bases, and 1 base stayed unmatched. This CDR3 has 13 amino acids. Germline V gene data show CDR1 as GTSNPN and CDR2 as SVGIG (reference sequence).

The chain has TRBV19 and TRBJ1-6, with no clear D. The germline gives CDR1 LNHDA, CDR2 SQIVND (reference sequence). The V gene lost 3 bases and the J gene lost 7 bases, with 19 bases spanning the gap. The CDR3 loop spans 17 amino acids. Here the CDR3 reads CASSIGLERPRNSPLHF. The CDR3 DNA reads TGTGCCAGTAGTATCGGGTTGGAGAGGCCGAGGAATTCACCCCTCCACTTT.

J is TRBJ1-1 and V is TRBV6-1; 8 bases match TRBD1. J was trimmed by 3 bases and V by 5 bases; bases with no gene match: 5. The CDR3 has 14 residues. Germline CDR1 and CDR2: MNHNS and SASEGT. Written as DNA, the CDR3 is TGTGCCAGCAGTCCCGGACAGGGCCACACTGAAGCTTTCTTT. The encoded protein is CASSPGQGHTEAFF.

The V and J genes are TRBV6-5 and TRBJ2-1, with a possible D match to TRBD2 (5 bases). Between the trimmed V and J ends, which lost 2 bases and 4 bases, there was a span of 6 bases. Germline CDR1 is MNHEY and CDR2 is SVGAGI. This CDR3 has 13 residues. CDR3: CASSYEGYNEQFF. The CDR3 bases are TGTGCCAGCAGTTACGAGGGATACAATGAGCAGTTCTTC.

The V and J genes are TRBV7-2 and TRBJ1-3; D is undetermined. The CDR3 is 11 residues long. The ends were cut back, 1 base at V and 6 bases at J, with 1 base in the middle. Germline CDR1 is SGHTA and CDR2 is FQGNSA. The CDR3 spells CASSLENTIYF. CDR3 DNA: TGTGCCAGCAGCTTAGAAAACACCATATATTTT.

V and J are TRBV6-6 and TRBJ2-2; 7 bases agree with TRBD1. V lost 4 bases to trimming and J lost 5 bases; unmatched junction nucleotides: 4. The CDR3 has 14 amino acids. CDR1 is MNHNY and CDR2 is SVGAGI in the germline V gene (reference sequence). CDR3 amino acids: CASSWATGTGELFF. CDR3 DNA sequence: TGTGCCAGCAGTTGGGCGACAGGGACCGGGGAGCTGTTTTTT.

This clone was seen a few times. The rearrangement uses TRBV21-1 and TRBJ1-5; the table names TRBD1, a call not compared with the DNA. TRBV21-1 is assigned pseudogene status. This CDR3 has 16 amino acids. For the CDR3, the DNA is TGTGCCAGCAGCATGGGACAGGGGGCCGGCAATCAGCCCCAGCATTTT. Translation: CASSMGQGAGNQPQHF.

The chain links TRBV10-2 to TRBJ1-5; no clear D gene. CDR1 WSHSY and CDR2 SAAADI come from the germline V gene. V was trimmed by 3 bases and J by 1 base, leaving 4 bases between them. The CDR3 consists of 13 residues. The CDR3 here is CASSDGSNQPQHF. The CDR3 nucleotides are TGCGCCAGCAGTGACGGGAGCAATCAGCCCCAGCATTTT.